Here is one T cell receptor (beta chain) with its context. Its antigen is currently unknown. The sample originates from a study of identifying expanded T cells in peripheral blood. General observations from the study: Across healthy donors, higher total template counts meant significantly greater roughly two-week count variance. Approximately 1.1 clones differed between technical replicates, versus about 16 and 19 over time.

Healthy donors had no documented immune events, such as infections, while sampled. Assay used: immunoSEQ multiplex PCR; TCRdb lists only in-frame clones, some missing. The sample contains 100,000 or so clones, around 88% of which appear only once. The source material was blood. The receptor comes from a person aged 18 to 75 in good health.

The CDR3, as DNA: TGCAGTGTTTCGGGGGTATACGAGCAGTACTTC. It yields the protein CSVSGVYEQYF. This chain joins TRBV20-1 and TRBJ2-7, with D perhaps matching TRBD2 (6 bases). The germline V gene has CDR1 DFQATT and CDR2 SNEGSKA (reference sequence). The CDR3 length is 11 residues. V gave up 7 bases and J gave up 4 bases, with 11 bases separating them.